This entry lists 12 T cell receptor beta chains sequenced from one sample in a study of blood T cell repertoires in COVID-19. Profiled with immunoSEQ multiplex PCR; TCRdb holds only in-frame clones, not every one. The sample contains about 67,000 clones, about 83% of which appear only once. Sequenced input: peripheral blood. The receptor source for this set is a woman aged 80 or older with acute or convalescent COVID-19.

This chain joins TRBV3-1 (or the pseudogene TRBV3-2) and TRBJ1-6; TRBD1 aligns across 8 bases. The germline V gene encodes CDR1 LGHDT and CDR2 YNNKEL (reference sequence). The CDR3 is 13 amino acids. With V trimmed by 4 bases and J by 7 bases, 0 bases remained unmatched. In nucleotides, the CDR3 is TGTGCCAGCAGCCGGACAGGGAATTCACCCCTCCACTTT. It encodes CASSRTGNSPLHF.

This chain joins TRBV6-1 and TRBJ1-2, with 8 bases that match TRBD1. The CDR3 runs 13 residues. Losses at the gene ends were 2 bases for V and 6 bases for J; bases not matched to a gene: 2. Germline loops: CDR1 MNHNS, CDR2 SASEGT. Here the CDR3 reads CASSETGGNGYTF. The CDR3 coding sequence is TGTGCCAGCAGTGAAACAGGGGGAAATGGCTACACCTTC.

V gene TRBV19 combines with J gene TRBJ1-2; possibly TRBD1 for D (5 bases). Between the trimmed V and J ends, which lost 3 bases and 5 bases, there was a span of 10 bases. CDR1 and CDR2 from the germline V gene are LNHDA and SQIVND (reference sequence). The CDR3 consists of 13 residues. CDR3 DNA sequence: TGTGCCAGTAGTATGACAGTATCTTATGGCTACACCTTC. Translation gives CASSMTVSYGYTF.

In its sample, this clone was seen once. CDR3 nucleotides: TGTGCCAGCAGTTACCCATCGACGGGGAACACTGAAGCTTTCTTT. Protein sequence: CASSYPSTGNTEAFF. The chain has TRBV28 and TRBJ1-1; D is unresolved. Trimming took 4 bases from V and 1 from J, leaving 13 bases between them. Germline CDR1 and CDR2: MDHEN and SYDVKM. This CDR3 spans 15 amino acids.

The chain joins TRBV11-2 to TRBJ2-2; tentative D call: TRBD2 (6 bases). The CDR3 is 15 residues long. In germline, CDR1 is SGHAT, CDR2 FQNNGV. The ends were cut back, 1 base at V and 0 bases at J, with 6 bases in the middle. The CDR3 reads CASSLASANTGELFF. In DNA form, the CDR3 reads TGTGCCAGCAGCTTAGCTAGCGCGAACACCGGGGAGCTGTTTTTT.

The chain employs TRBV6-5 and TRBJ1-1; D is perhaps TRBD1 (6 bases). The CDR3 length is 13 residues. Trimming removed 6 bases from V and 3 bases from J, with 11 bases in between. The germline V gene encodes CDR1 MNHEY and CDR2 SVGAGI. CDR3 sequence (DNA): TGTGCCAGCAGGGACAGTTGGGACACTGAAGCTTTCTTT. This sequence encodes CASRDSWDTEAFF.

CDR3 in amino acids: CASRGQHSGNTIYF. For the CDR3, the DNA is TGTGCCAGCAGGGGACAGCACTCTGGAAACACCATATATTTT. The chain recombines TRBV6-4 with TRBJ1-3, with 7 bases lining up with TRBD1. This CDR3 is 14 amino acids long. In germline, CDR1 is MRHNA, CDR2 SNTAGT. Germline trimming cut 6 bases from V and 0 bases from J; bases unmatched to any gene: 2.

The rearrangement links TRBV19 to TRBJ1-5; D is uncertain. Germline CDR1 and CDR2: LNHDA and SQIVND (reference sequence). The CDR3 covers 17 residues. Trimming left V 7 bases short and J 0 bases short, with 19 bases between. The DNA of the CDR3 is TGTGCCAGTACCCAAAGCGTACAACCAAATAGCAATCAGCCCCAGCATTTT. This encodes CASTQSVQPNSNQPQHF.

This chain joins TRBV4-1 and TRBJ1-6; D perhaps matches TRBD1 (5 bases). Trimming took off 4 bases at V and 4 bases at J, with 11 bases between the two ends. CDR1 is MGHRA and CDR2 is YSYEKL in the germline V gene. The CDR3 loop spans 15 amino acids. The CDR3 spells CASSLLEGYNSPLHF. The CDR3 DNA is TGCGCCAGCAGCCTCCTGGAGGGGTATAATTCACCCCTCCACTTT.

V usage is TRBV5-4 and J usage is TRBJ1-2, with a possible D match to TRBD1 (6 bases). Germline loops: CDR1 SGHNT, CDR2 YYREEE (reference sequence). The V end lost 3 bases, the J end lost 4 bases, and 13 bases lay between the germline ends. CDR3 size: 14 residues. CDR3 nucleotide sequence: TGTGCCAGCAGCTCGTTGGACAGATCCTATGGCTACACCTTC. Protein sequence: CASSSLDRSYGYTF.

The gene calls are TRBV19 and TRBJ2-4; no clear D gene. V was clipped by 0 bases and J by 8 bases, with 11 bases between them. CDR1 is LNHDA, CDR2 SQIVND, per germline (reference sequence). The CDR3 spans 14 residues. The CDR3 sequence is CASSIDLTVHIQYF. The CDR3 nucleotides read TGTGCCAGTAGTATAGATCTCACAGTACACATTCAGTACTTC.

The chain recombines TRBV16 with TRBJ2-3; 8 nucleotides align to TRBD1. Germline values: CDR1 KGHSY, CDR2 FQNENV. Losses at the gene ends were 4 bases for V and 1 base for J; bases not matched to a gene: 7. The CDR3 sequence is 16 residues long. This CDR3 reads CASSLPRTGRTDTQYF. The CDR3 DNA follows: TGTGCCAGCAGCCTTCCCAGGACAGGGCGCACAGATACGCAGTATTTT.